This is a list of T cell receptor beta chains from one sample in a study of blood T cell repertoires in COVID-19. Produced via immunoSEQ multiplex PCR; TCRdb's table is partial and in-frame only. Here the sample spans more than 250,000 clones, more than 85% being singletons. Sample: peripheral blood. The origin of the receptors is a man aged 18 to 29 with active or convalescent COVID-19. CDR3s include the opening cysteine and the closing phenylalanine or tryptophan. The D gene is left open where the match is weak. Clone sizes are given selectively: once, few, many, or a class where the clone is expanded.

CDR3 DNA	CDR3 protein	J gene	D gene	clone size	V gene
TGTGCCAGCAGCTACGGGACTAGCGCTAGCACAGATACGCAGTATTTT	CASSYGTSASTDTQYF	TRBJ2-3	TRBD2	once	TRBV5-4
TGTGCCAGCAGTTTCTACGAGACCCAGTACTTC	CASSFYETQYF	TRBJ2-5	.	.	TRBV12-3/TRBV12-4
TGTGCCAGTAGTCTGGAGGGACTCAACTATGGCTACACCTTC	CASSLEGLNYGYTF	TRBJ1-2	.	.	TRBV19
TGTGCCAGTAGGGAGGATGTTACTAATAATTCACCCCTCCACTTT	CASREDVTNNSPLHF	TRBJ1-6	.	.	TRBV19
TGTGCCAGCAGTGAAGGGCTGCAGGGATCTGGAAACACCATATATTTT	CASSEGLQGSGNTIYF	TRBJ1-3	.	.	TRBV6-1
TGCGCCAGCTTCGAATCCCGGGACTACAATTCACCCCTCCACTTT	CASFESRDYNSPLHF	TRBJ1-6	.	.	TRBV10-2
TGTGCCAGCAGCTCAAGCGGGGGCTCAGAGACCCAGTACTTC	CASSSSGGSETQYF	TRBJ2-5	TRBD2	.	TRBV7-3
TGCGCCAGCAGTCATCCAGGAAACTATGGCTACACCTTC	CASSHPGNYGYTF	TRBJ1-2	.	few	TRBV5-1
TGTGCCAGCGGCCAGACAGCCATGAACACTGAAGCTTTCTTT	CASGQTAMNTEAFF	TRBJ1-1	.	.	TRBV9
TGTGCCAGCAGCCGCGGGAGGGGTGAGACCACTGAAGCTTTCTTT	CASSRGRGETTEAFF	TRBJ1-1	.	few	TRBV6-1
TGTGCCAGCAGATCGTTGGACATCTATAGCAATCAGCCCCAGCATTTT	CASRSLDIYSNQPQHF	TRBJ1-5	.	.	TRBV27